This T cell receptor (beta chain) was documented in a study of cytomegalovirus exposure and HLA in healthy donors. At the level of the study: The early release's HLA-typed donors yielded some 85 million unique TCRs. Notes on the study in general: Accurate HLA-A and HLA-B prediction from TCR beta sequences was reported for most subjects. Three chains tied to CMV proved CMV antigen-specific in vitro.

PCR involved 60 Vbeta and 13 Jbeta primers. Only in-frame clones appear in the TCRdb table, and some are missing; sequencing was by immunoSEQ multiplex PCR. Here the sample spans 150,000 to 200,000 clones, 75% to 85% being singletons. Trimming shortened V by 4 bases and J by 0 bases, and 13 bases separated the two germline ends. In germline, CDR1 is SGHVS, CDR2 FNYEAQ. This CDR3 region has 15 residues. In this sample, this clone turned up once. Its target is unknown. The TCR was taken from a boy between 5 and 17 years old in good health and CMV-seronegative. The material sequenced was PBMCs. The V and J genes are TRBV7-6 and TRBJ2-7; D unclear. The CDR3 DNA reads as TGTGCCAGCAGCTCCTCTGCGCATAGCTCCTACGAGCAGTACTTC. Residues: CASSSSAHSSYEQYF.